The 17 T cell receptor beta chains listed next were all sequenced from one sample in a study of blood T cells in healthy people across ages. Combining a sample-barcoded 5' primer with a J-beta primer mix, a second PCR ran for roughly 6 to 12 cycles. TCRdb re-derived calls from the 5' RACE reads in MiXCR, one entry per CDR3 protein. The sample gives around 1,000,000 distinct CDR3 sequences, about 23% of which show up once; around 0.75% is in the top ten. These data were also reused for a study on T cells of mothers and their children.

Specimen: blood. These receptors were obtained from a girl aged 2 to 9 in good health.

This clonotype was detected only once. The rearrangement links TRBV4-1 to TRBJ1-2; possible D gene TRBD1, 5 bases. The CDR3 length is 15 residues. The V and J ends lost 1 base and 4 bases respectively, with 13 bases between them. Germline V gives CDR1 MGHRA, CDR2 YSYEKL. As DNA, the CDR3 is TGCGCCAGCAGCCAAGTGGAAGGGGCCTCCTATGGCTACACCTTC. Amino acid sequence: CASSQVEGASYGYTF.

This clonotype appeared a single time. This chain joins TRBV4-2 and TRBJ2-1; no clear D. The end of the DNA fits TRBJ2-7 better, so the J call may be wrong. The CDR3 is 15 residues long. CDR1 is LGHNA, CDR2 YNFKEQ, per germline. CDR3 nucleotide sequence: TGTGCCAGCAGCCAAGATAGGGCCCAGCTCTACGAGCAGTACTTC. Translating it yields CASSQDRAQLYEQYF.

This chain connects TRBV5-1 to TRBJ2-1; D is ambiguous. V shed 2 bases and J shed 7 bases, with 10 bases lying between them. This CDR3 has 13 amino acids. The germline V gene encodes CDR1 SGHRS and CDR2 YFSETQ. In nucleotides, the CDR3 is TGCGCCAGCAGCTTAGACGGGCAGAATGAGCAGTTCTTC. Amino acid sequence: CASSLDGQNEQFF.

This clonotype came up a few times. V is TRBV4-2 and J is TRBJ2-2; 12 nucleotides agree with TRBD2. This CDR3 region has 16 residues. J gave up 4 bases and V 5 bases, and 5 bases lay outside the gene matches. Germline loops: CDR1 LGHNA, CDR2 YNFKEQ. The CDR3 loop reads CASSYPSGGATGELFF. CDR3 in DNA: TGTGCCAGCAGCTACCCTAGCGGGGGGGCCACCGGGGAGCTGTTTTTT.

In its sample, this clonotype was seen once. The chain's CDR3 is CSVEGGVGYTF. For the CDR3, the DNA is TGCAGCGTTGAAGGGGGAGTTGGCTACACCTTC. This chain connects TRBV29-1 to TRBJ1-2; D remains unclear. CDR1 is SQVTM and CDR2 is ANQGSEA in the germline V gene. V was shortened by 1 base and J by 7 bases, with 7 bases between the two germline ends. This CDR3 has 11 amino acids.

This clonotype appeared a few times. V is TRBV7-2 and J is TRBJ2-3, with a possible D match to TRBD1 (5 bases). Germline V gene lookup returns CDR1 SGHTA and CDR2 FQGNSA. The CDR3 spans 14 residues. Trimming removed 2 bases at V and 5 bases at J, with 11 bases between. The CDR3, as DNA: TGTGCCAGCAGCTTATATTTGGGGCAAGATACGCAGTATTTT. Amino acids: CASSLYLGQDTQYF.

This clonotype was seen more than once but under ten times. CDR3 sequence reads: CASSPRGEARPDEQYF. As DNA, the CDR3 is TGTGCCAGCAGCCCCCGGGGGGAGGCCCGGCCCGACGAGCAGTACTTC. This chain uses TRBV9 with TRBJ2-7; 7 nucleotides agree with TRBD2. Trimming removed 4 bases from V and 5 bases from J; junction bases left unmatched: 15. CDR3 length: 16 residues. Germline V gene data show CDR1 as SGDLS and CDR2 as YYNGEE.

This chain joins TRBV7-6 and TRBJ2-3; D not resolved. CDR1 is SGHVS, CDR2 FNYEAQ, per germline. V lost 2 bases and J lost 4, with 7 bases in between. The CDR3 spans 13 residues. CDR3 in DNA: TGTGCCAGCAGCTTAAGCGAGTCAGATACGCAGTATTTT. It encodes CASSLSESDTQYF.

CDR3 nucleotide sequence: TGCAGCGTTCCGTGGGCTTATGGCTACACCTTC. Translating gives CSVPWAYGYTF. The V call is TRBV29-1, the J call TRBJ1-2; no definite D call. Germline assignment: CDR1 SQVTM and CDR2 ANQGSEA. The V and J ends lost 5 bases and 5 bases respectively, with 9 bases between them. The CDR3 runs 11 residues.

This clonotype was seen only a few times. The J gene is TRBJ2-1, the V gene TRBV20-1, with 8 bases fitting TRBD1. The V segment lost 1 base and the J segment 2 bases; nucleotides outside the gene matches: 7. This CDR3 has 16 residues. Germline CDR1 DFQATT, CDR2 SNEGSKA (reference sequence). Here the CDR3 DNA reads TGCAGTGCTAGAGTGAGTCAGGGGGCCACCTACAATGAGCAGTTCTTC. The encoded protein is CSARVSQGATYNEQFF.

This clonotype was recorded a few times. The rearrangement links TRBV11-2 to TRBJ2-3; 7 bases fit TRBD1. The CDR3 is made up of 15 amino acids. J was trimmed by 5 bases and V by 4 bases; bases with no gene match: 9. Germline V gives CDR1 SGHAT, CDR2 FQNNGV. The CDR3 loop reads CASSSDRKRGDTQYF. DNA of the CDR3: TGTGCCAGCAGCTCGGACAGGAAAAGAGGAGATACGCAGTATTTT.

CDR3 DNA sequence: TGTGCCAGCAGCCGGGGACTCGGGGAGCAGTACTTC. This translates into CASSRGLGEQYF. The V gene is TRBV5-5, the J gene TRBJ2-7, with TRBD2 as a possible D gene (6 bases). This CDR3 is built from 12 residues. V was shortened by 4 bases and J by 7 bases, with 12 bases between the two germline ends. In germline, CDR1 is SGHKS, CDR2 YYEKEE (reference sequence).

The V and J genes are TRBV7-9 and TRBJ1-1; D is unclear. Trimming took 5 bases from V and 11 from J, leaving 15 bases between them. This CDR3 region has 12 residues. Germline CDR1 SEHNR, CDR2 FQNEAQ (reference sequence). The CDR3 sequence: CASSTFEASAFF. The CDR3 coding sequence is TGTGCCAGCAGCACGTTTGAGGCTTCTGCTTTCTTT.

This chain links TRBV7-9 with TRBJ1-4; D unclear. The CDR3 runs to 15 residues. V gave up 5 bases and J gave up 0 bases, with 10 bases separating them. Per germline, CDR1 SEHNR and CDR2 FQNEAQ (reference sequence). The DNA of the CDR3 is TGTGCCAGCAGCATAAATTCTGCAACTAATGAAAAACTGTTTTTT. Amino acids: CASSINSATNEKLFF.

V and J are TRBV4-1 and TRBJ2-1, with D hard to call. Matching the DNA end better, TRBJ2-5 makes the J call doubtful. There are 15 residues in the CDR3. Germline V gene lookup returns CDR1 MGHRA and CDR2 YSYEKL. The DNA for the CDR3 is TGCGCCAGCAGCCAAGAGGTAACAGCTCAAGAGACCCAGTACTTC. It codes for CASSQEVTAQETQYF.

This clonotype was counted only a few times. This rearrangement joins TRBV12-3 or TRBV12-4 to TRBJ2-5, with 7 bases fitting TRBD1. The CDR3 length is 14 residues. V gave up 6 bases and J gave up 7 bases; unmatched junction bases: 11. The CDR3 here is CASRTGTDEGTQYF. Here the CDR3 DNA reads TGTGCCAGCAGGACGGGGACAGACGAGGGGACCCAGTACTTC.

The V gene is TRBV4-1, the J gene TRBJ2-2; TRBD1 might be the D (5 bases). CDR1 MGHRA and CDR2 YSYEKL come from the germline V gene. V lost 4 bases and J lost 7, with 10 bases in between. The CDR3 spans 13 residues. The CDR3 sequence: CASSPRVSGELFF. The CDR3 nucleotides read TGCGCCAGCAGCCCCAGGGTTAGCGGGGAGCTGTTTTTT.